Following are 26 T cell receptor beta chains from one sample sequenced in a study of CD8 T cells in Susac syndrome. A quantity of about 0.45 to 1 ug RNA underwent reverse transcription using random hexamers. TCRdb re-called the immunoSEQ multiplex PCR reads with MiXCR, one entry per CDR3 protein. Among more than 150,000 distinct CDR3 sequences listed, about 96% were seen once. Sequenced sample: CD4+ T cells from PBMCs. Receptor source: a human donor with Susac syndrome.

Only one count was recorded for this clonotype. The chain is built from TRBV24-1 and TRBJ2-1; maybe TRBD2 (6 bases). V shed 9 bases and J shed 6 bases, with 17 bases lying between them. CDR1 KGHDR and CDR2 SFDVKD come from the germline V gene. The CDR3 spans 14 residues. CDR3 region: CATQPGLPSNEQFF. The CDR3 DNA follows: TGTGCCACCCAACCGGGACTCCCATCCAATGAGCAGTTCTTC.

V gene TRBV29-1 combines with J gene TRBJ1-1; D remains unclear. This CDR3 contains 11 residues. Trimming stripped 2 bases from V and 4 bases from J, with 5 bases between. Germline V gene lookup returns CDR1 SQVTM and CDR2 ANQGSEA. The CDR3 is CSVEIRTEAFF. CDR3 DNA: TGCAGCGTTGAAATCCGCACTGAAGCTTTCTTT.

The V call is TRBV29-1, the J call TRBJ1-1, with TRBD1 matching over 9 bases. This CDR3 comprises 13 residues. V gave up 6 bases and J gave up 1 base; unmatched junction bases: 3. Germline V CDR1 and CDR2: SQVTM, ANQGSEA. The CDR3 spells CSVKGQGNTEAFF. CDR3 coding DNA: TGCAGCGTGAAGGGACAGGGGAACACTGAAGCTTTCTTT. The full variable domain, its missing parts supplied by reference TRBV29-1 and TRBJ1-1, is SAVISQKPSRDICQRGTSLTIQCQVDSQVTMMFWYRQQPGQSLTLIATANQGSEATYESGFVIDKFPISRPNLTFSTLTVSNMSPEDSSIYLCSVKGQGNTEAFFGQGTRLTVV.

The rearrangement joins TRBV5-4 to TRBJ2-2, with TRBD2 matching 9 bases. V lost 4 bases, J lost 1 base, and 8 bases stayed unmatched. The CDR3 contains 17 residues. CDR1 is SGHNT and CDR2 is YYREEE in the germline V gene (reference sequence). In DNA form, the CDR3 reads TGTGCCAGCAGCCCAAAATTGACTAGCGGGAACACCGGGGAGCTGTTTTTT. As protein: CASSPKLTSGNTGELFF.

The rearrangement links TRBV29-1 to TRBJ2-5, with 7 bases lining up with TRBD2. Per the germline V gene, CDR1 is SQVTM and CDR2 is ANQGSEA. Unmatched junction bases numbered 10, after V lost 5 bases and J lost 4 bases. The CDR3 loop spans 14 amino acids. CDR3 bases: TGCAGCGTTAAAAGGCGGGAGTCTGGAGAGACCCAGTACTTC. As protein: CSVKRRESGETQYF.

V is TRBV6-6 and J is TRBJ2-1, with TRBD2 identical over 10 bases. Germline V gene lookup returns CDR1 MNHNY and CDR2 SVGAGI (reference sequence). V lost 6 bases, J lost 10 bases, and 15 bases stayed unmatched. This CDR3 is built from 16 residues. The CDR3 DNA follows: TGTGCCAGCAGCCGCATCCGGCGAGCGGGAGGGGGCGAGCAGTTCTTC. This sequence encodes CASSRIRRAGGGEQFF.

The chain carries TRBV6-2 or TRBV6-3 and TRBJ1-1; tentative D call: TRBD1 (5 bases). The germline V gene has CDR1 MNHEY and CDR2 SVGEGT. Trimming removed 7 bases from V and 1 base from J, with 16 bases in between. The CDR3 spans 15 residues. Written as DNA, the CDR3 is TGTGCCAGCATGGACCCAGGAGGGGCGAACACTGAAGCTTTCTTT. Protein: CASMDPGGANTEAFF.

J is TRBJ1-6 and V is TRBV15; D gene ambiguous. The CDR3 is made up of 17 amino acids. Germline loops: CDR1 LNHNV, CDR2 YYDKDF (reference sequence). Trimming shortened V by 3 bases and J by 14 bases, and 26 bases separated the two germline ends. In nucleotides, the CDR3 is TGTGCCACCAGCAGTAGCAAAGGAGGCCTTACCTCTTCTGCCCTCCACTTT. It codes for CATSSSKGGLTSSALHF. The variable domain in full, completed from reference TRBV15 and TRBJ1-6, reads DAMVIQNPRYQVTQFGKPVTLSCSQTLNHNVMYWYQQKSSQAPKLLFHYYDKDFNNEADTPDNFQSRRPNTSFCFLDIRSPGLGDTAMYLCATSSSKGGLTSSALHFGNGTRLTVT.

The genes are TRBV29-1 and TRBJ2-6; unclear D gene. The germline CDR1 and CDR2 sequences are SQVTM and ANQGSEA. The CDR3 loop spans 15 amino acids. V gave up 4 bases and J gave up 1 base, with 11 bases separating them. The CDR3 here is CSVGHPVSGANVLTF. The CDR3 nucleotides are TGCAGCGTTGGACACCCCGTTTCTGGGGCCAACGTCCTGACTTTC.

The rearrangement links TRBV2 to TRBJ2-3, with 7 nucleotides matching TRBD1. CDR1 is SNHLY and CDR2 is FYNNEI in the germline V gene. The CDR3 runs to 14 residues. The trim removed 8 bases at V and 2 bases at J, leaving 7 bases unmatched. CDR3 sequence (DNA): TGTGCCAGCCAGGGACAGCCGTACACAGATACGCAGTATTTT. This translates into CASQGQPYTDTQYF. The variable domain in full, completed from reference TRBV2 and TRBJ2-3, reads EPEVTQTPSHQVTQMGQEVILRCVPISNHLYFYWYRQILGQKVEFLVSFYNNEISEKSEIFDDQFSVERPDGSNFTLKIRSTKLEDSAMYFCASQGQPYTDTQYFGPGTRLTVL.

This chain links TRBV29-1 with TRBJ2-5, with 10 bases aligning to TRBD1. Germline values: CDR1 SQVTM, CDR2 ANQGSEA. The CDR3 consists of 14 residues. The J segment lost 4 bases and the V segment lost 7 bases, leaving 9 bases of the junction unmatched. The DNA for the CDR3 is TGCAGCGGTGGGGACAGGGGATTGCGAGAGACCCAGTACTTC. It translates to CSGGDRGLRETQYF. The full variable domain, with the rest looked up from reference TRBV29-1 and TRBJ2-5, is SAVISQKPSRDICQRGTSLTIQCQVDSQVTMMFWYRQQPGQSLTLIATANQGSEATYESGFVIDKFPISRPNLTFSTLTVSNMSPEDSSIYLCSGGDRGLRETQYFGPGTRLLVL.

This clonotype was recorded only once. The V and J genes are TRBV9 and TRBJ2-2; 10 nucleotides agree with TRBD1. V was clipped by 3 bases and J by 5 bases; unmatched bases: 4. Germline V gene lookup returns CDR1 SGDLS and CDR2 YYNGEE. This CDR3 has 15 residues. The DNA of the CDR3 is TGTGCCAGCAGCGCAACGGGACAGGGGACCGGGGAGCTGTTTTTT. It codes for CASSATGQGTGELFF.

CDR3 in amino acids: CASRKRGDTNNEQFF. The CDR3 nucleotides read TGTGCCAGCAGAAAAAGGGGGGACACCAACAATGAGCAGTTCTTC. The J gene is TRBJ2-1, the V gene TRBV2, with D perhaps given as TRBD1 or TRBD2 (6 bases each). V was shortened by 6 bases and J by 5 bases, with 17 bases between the two germline ends. The CDR3 is 15 amino acids. CDR1 SNHLY and CDR2 FYNNEI come from the germline V gene.

The J gene is TRBJ2-4, the V gene TRBV20-1, with D possibly TRBD2 on 5 matching bases. This CDR3 comprises 13 residues. V was shortened by 0 bases and J by 6 bases, with 9 bases between the two germline ends. Germline CDR1 DFQATT, CDR2 SNEGSKA (reference sequence). CDR3 protein: CSARDERGNIQYF. DNA for the CDR3: TGCAGTGCTAGAGATGAACGGGGAAACATTCAGTACTTC.

The J gene is TRBJ1-2, the V gene TRBV24-1, with a tentative D call TRBD1 (5 bases). V was cut by 5 bases and J by 8 bases, with 11 bases left in between. Germline CDR1 KGHDR, CDR2 SFDVKD. The CDR3 has 12 amino acids. CDR3 in DNA: TGTGCCACCAGTGGGGACGTTGAGGGCTACACCTTC. It is translated as CATSGDVEGYTF.

This rearrangement joins TRBV20-1 to TRBJ2-3; 12 positions match TRBD2. CDR3 length: 14 residues. After removal of 2 bases from V and 5 bases from J, the junction contained 2 bases not matched to a gene. The germline V gene encodes CDR1 DFQATT and CDR2 SNEGSKA (reference sequence). The CDR3 DNA is TGCAGTGCTAGACTACTAGCGGGAGGAGATACGCAGTATTTT. The encoded protein is CSARLLAGGDTQYF.

The rearrangement links TRBV6-2 or TRBV6-3 to TRBJ1-1; weak D call: TRBD1 (6 bases). The germline CDR1 and CDR2 sequences are MNHEY and SVGEGT. V was pared by 7 bases and J by 5 bases, with 17 bases between. CDR3 length: 14 residues. The CDR3 loop is CASIAQGMVTEAFF. CDR3 DNA sequence: TGTGCCAGCATCGCACAGGGTATGGTAACTGAAGCTTTCTTT.

The chain recombines TRBV11-1 with TRBJ2-7; 8 bases match TRBD1. V shed 5 bases, J shed 3 bases, and the junction held 6 bases outside the gene matches. The CDR3 is 14 amino acids. The germline CDR1 and CDR2 sequences are SGHAT and FQDESV (reference sequence). In nucleotides, the CDR3 is TGTGCCAGCAGCGCACAGGGGGGAGGCTACGAGCAGTACTTC. Its protein product is CASSAQGGGYEQYF. Full variable domain (remainder filled in from reference TRBV11-1 and TRBJ2-7): EAEVAQSPRYKITEKSQAVAFWCDPISGHATLYWYRQILGQGPELLVQFQDESVVDDSQLPKDRFSAERLKGVDSTLKIQPAELGDSAMYLCASSAQGGGYEQYFGPGTRLTVT.

The rearrangement links TRBV5-1 to TRBJ2-1; D is unclear. CDR1 SGHRS and CDR2 YFSETQ come from the germline V gene. V lost 5 bases, J lost 0 bases, and 9 bases lay in between. The CDR3 totals 14 residues. The CDR3 sequence: CASSNGSSYNEQFF. In DNA, the CDR3 is TGCGCCAGCAGTAATGGCAGCTCCTACAATGAGCAGTTCTTC.

The chain joins TRBV28 to TRBJ2-5; 7 positions agree with TRBD1. The length of the CDR3 is 14 residues. V was clipped by 6 bases and J by 0 bases; unmatched bases: 4. Germline CDR1 is MDHEN and CDR2 is SYDVKM. CDR3 loop: CASSRQGNQETQYF. The CDR3 bases are TGTGCCAGCAGCCGACAGGGAAACCAAGAGACCCAGTACTTC.

The chain recombines TRBV27 with TRBJ1-5; tentative D call: TRBD1 (5 bases). V lost 1 base to trimming and J lost 8 bases, with 6 bases between them. CDR1 and CDR2 (germline): MNHEY, SMNVEV (reference sequence). This CDR3 comprises 12 residues. The CDR3 spells CASSLLGEPQHF. The CDR3, as DNA: TGTGCCAGCAGTTTATTGGGGGAGCCCCAGCATTTT.

The CDR3 reads CAISESRLYTGELFF. DNA of the CDR3: TGTGCCATCAGTGAGTCGAGGCTATACACCGGGGAGCTGTTTTTT. The V gene is TRBV10-3, the J gene TRBJ2-2; D is unresolved. This CDR3 region has 15 residues. Germline-derived CDR1 and CDR2 are ENHRY and SYGVKD. Trimming removed 0 bases at V and 3 bases at J, with 8 bases between.

The gene calls are TRBV3-1 and TRBJ1-5, with D perhaps TRBD1 (6 bases). CDR3 length equals 17 residues. V lost 1 base and J lost 2, with 15 bases in between. Per the germline V gene, CDR1 is LGHDT and CDR2 is YNNKEL (reference sequence). CDR3 protein: CASSQGPNGGGNQPQHF. The CDR3 DNA reads as TGTGCCAGCAGCCAAGGTCCGAACGGGGGCGGCAATCAGCCCCAGCATTTT.

J is TRBJ1-2 and V is TRBV18; no definite D call. The germline CDR1 and CDR2 sequences are KGHSH and LQKENI. V was shortened by 3 bases and J by 10 bases, with 18 bases between the two germline ends. The CDR3 is 14 residues long. The CDR3 bases are TGTGCCAGCTCACCGGTAGGGAAGGCGGAAAACTACACCTTC. Encoded protein: CASSPVGKAENYTF. Full variable domain (missing parts from reference TRBV18 and TRBJ1-2): NAGVMQNPRHLVRRRGQEARLRCSPMKGHSHVYWYRQLPEEGLKFMVYLQKENIIDESGMPKERFSAEFPKEGPSILRIQQVVRGDSAAYFCASSPVGKAENYTFGSGTRLTVV.

This chain connects TRBV25-1 to TRBJ2-1; D is unresolved. The CDR3 is made up of 14 amino acids. The V and J ends lost 4 bases and 2 bases respectively, with 9 bases between them. Germline V gene data show CDR1 as MGHDK and CDR2 as SYGVNS. CDR3 residues: CASSGGRAYNEQFF. The CDR3 nucleotides read TGTGCCAGCAGTGGGGGTAGGGCCTACAATGAGCAGTTCTTC.

The chain combines TRBV6-2 or TRBV6-3 with TRBJ2-5, with 9 bases lining up with TRBD2. The CDR3 runs to 15 residues. Germline assignment: CDR1 MNHEY and CDR2 SVGEGT. V shed 0 bases and J 3 bases; nucleotides not matched to a gene: 2. The CDR3 sequence: CASSYSPSGKETQYF. For the CDR3, the DNA is TGTGCCAGCAGTTACTCACCTAGCGGGAAAGAGACCCAGTACTTC.